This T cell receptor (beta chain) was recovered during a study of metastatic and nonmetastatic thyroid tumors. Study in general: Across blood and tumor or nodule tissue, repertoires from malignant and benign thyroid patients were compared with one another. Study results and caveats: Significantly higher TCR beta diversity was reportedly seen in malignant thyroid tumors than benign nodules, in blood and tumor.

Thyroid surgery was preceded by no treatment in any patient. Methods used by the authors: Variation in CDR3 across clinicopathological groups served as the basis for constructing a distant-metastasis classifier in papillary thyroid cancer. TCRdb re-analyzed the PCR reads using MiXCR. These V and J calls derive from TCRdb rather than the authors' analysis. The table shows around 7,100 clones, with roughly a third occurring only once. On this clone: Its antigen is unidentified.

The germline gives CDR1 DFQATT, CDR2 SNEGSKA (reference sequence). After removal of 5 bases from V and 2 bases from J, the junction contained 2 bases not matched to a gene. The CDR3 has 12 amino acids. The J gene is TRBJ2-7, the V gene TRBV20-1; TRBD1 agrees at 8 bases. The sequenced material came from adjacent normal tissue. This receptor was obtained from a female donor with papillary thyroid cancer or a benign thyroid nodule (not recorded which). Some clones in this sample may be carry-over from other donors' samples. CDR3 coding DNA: TGCAGTGCTGGGGACAGGCCCTACGAGCAGTACTTC. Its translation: CSAGDRPYEQYF.